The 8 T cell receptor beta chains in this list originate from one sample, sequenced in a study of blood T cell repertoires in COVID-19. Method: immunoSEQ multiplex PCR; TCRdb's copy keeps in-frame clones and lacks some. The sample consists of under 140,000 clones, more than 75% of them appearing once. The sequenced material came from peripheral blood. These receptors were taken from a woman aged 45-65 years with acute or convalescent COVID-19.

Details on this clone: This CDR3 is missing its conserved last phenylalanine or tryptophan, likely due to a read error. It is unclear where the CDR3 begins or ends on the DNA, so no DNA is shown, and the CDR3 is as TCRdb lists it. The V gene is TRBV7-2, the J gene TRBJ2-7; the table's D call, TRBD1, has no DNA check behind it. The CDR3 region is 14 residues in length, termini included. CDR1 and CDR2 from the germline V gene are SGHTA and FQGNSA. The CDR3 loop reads CASSLSAPPDSVYI.

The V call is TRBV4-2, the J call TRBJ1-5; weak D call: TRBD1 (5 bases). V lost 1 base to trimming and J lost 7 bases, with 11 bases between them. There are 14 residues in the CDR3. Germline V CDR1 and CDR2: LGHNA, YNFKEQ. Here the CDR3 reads CASSQVGGGQPQHF. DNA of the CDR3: TGTGCCAGCAGCCAAGTCGGGGGGGGGCAGCCCCAGCATTTT.

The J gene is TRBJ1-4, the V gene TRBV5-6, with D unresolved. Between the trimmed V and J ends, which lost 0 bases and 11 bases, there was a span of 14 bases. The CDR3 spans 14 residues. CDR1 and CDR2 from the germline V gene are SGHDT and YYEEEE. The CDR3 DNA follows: TGTGCCAGCAGCTTGGTCGGGGAGGGAGAGAAACTGTTTTTT. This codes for CASSLVGEGEKLFF.

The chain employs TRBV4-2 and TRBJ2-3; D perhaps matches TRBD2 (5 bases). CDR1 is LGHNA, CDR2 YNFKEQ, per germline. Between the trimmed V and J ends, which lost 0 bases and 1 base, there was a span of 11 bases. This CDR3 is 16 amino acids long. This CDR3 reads CASSQDIEGRTDTQYF. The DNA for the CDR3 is TGTGCCAGCAGCCAAGATATAGAGGGCCGCACAGATACGCAGTATTTT.

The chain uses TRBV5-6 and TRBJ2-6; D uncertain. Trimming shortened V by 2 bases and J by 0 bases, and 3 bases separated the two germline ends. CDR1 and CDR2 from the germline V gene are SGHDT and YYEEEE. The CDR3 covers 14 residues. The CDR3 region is CASSFRSGANVLTF. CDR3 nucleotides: TGTGCCAGCAGCTTTCGCTCTGGGGCCAACGTCCTGACTTTC.

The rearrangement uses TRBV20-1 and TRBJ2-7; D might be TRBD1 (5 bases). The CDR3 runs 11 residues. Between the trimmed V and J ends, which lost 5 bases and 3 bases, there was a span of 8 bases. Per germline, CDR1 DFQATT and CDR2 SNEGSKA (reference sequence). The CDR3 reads CSAYDSYEQYF. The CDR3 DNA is TGCAGTGCTTATGACAGCTACGAGCAGTACTTC.

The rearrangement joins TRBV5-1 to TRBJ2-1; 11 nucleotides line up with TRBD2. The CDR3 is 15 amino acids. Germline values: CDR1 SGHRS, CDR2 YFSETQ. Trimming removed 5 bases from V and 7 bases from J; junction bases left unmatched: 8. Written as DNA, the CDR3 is TGCGCCAGCAGACGTTCGACTAGCGGGACAAATGAGCAGTTCTTC. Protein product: CASRRSTSGTNEQFF.

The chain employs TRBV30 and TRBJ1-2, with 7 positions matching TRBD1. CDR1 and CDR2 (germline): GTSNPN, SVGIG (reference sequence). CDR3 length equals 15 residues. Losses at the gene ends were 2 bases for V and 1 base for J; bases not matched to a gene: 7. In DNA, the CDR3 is TGTGCCTGGAGTCTCCCGGACAGGAATAACTATGGCTACACCTTC. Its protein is CAWSLPDRNNYGYTF.